One and the same sample provided the 28 T cell receptor beta chains below, sequenced in a study of shared clonotypes between healthy human individuals. Cells designated naive CD8 were CD45RO-negative and were positively selected for CCR7, with terminally differentiated effector memory CD45RA+ cells excluded. Data came from immunoSEQ multiplex PCR; TCRdb stores just in-frame clones and leaves some out. The data show more than 2 million clones, just under 95% seen once. Sequencing was carried out using naive CD8+ T cells sorted from blood. Receptors originate from a man younger than 35 in good health.

This chain uses TRBV7-9 with TRBJ2-1; 15 nucleotides match TRBD2. The germline gives CDR1 SEHNR, CDR2 FQNEAQ (reference sequence). V was clipped by 5 bases and J by 7 bases; unmatched bases: 15. The CDR3 has 19 amino acids. The CDR3 coding sequence is TGTGCCAGCAGCCCACCGGGACTAGCGGGAGGTTATGTTTGGAATGAGCAGTTCTTC. Its protein is CASSPPGLAGGYVWNEQFF.

This clone showed up just once. The chain joins TRBV4-3 to TRBJ2-1; tentatively, D is TRBD2 (5 bases). Germline V gene data show CDR1 as LGHNA and CDR2 as YSLEER. The CDR3 length is 17 residues. V was trimmed by 2 bases and J by 5 bases, leaving 19 bases between them. The CDR3 region has the DNA TGCGCCAGCAGCCAATTTGTTAATTTGCGGGTCAACAATGAGCAGTTCTTC. Translated, it gives CASSQFVNLRVNNEQFF.

V usage is TRBV11-2 and J usage is TRBJ2-2, with D tentatively TRBD2 (5 bases). Deletions cut 2 bases from V and 0 bases from J, with 13 bases between. CDR1 and CDR2 (germline): SGHAT, FQNNGV. CDR3 length: 17 residues. The CDR3 sequence is CASSLMRVSPNTGELFF. DNA for the CDR3: TGTGCCAGCAGCTTAATGAGGGTATCCCCGAACACCGGGGAGCTGTTTTTT. The variable domain in full, with the rest retrieved from reference TRBV11-2 and TRBJ2-2, is EAGVAQSPRYKIIEKRQSVAFWCNPISGHATLYWYQQILGQGPKLLIQFQNNGVVDDSQLPKDRFSAERLKGVDSTLKIQPAKLEDSAVYLCASSLMRVSPNTGELFFGEGSRLTVL.

This chain connects TRBV5-8 to TRBJ2-1; perhaps D is TRBD1 or TRBD2 (5 bases each). Germline lookup yields CDR1 SGHTS and CDR2 YDEGEE. The CDR3 covers 13 residues. Trimming stripped 3 bases from V and 6 bases from J, with 10 bases between. CDR3 sequence: CASSSGTGNEQFF. The CDR3 DNA sequence: TGTGCCAGCAGCTCCGGGACGGGCAATGAGCAGTTCTTC.

This chain connects TRBV4-1 to TRBJ2-7, with D possibly TRBD2 on 6 matching bases. CDR1 is MGHRA, CDR2 YSYEKL, per germline. CDR3 size: 15 residues. The V end was cut by 3 bases, the J end by 0 bases, with 12 bases between. Here the CDR3 DNA reads TGCGCCAGCAGCCAGATTAGCGGTAACTCCTACGAGCAGTACTTC. Its translation is CASSQISGNSYEQYF.

The chain has TRBV6-6 and TRBJ2-2, with D possibly TRBD2 on 5 matching bases. The CDR3 contains 13 residues. Germline V gene data show CDR1 as MNHNY and CDR2 as SVGAGI (reference sequence). V shed 8 bases and J shed 0 bases, with 7 bases lying between them. CDR3 loop: CASGGPNTGELFF. CDR3 DNA sequence: TGTGCCAGCGGCGGGCCGAACACCGGGGAGCTGTTTTTT.

The V and J genes are TRBV10-3 and TRBJ2-3; a possible D gene is TRBD2 (6 bases). V shed 0 bases and J shed 4 bases, with 14 bases lying between them. CDR1 is ENHRY, CDR2 SYGVKD, per germline. The CDR3 spans 16 residues. The DNA for the CDR3 is TGTGCCATCAGTGAGTCAGGAGGGTTTGGCGCAGATACGCAGTATTTT. Its translation: CAISESGGFGADTQYF.

A single count supports this clone. This sequence joins TRBV7-9 and TRBJ2-7; the D is unclear. Germline assignment: CDR1 SEHNR and CDR2 FQNEAQ (reference sequence). Trimming shortened V by 10 bases and J by 4 bases, and 23 bases separated the two germline ends. The CDR3 totals 15 residues. The DNA for the CDR3 is TGTGCCACCTTAGGCGAGACGATAGCCCCTTACGAGCAGTACTTC. Amino acids: CATLGETIAPYEQYF.

The CDR3 spells CASSNLRDSGTDTQYF. CDR3 coding DNA: TGTGCCAGTAGTAACCTCCGGGACAGTGGCACAGATACGCAGTATTTT. The genes are TRBV19 and TRBJ2-3; TRBD1 agrees at 7 bases. Germline V gives CDR1 LNHDA, CDR2 SQIVND (reference sequence). The V and J ends lost 4 bases and 1 base, in that order; junction bases with no gene match: 8. This CDR3 is 16 amino acids long.

J is TRBJ2-7 and V is TRBV4-3, with TRBD2 as a possible D gene (6 bases). Per the germline V gene, CDR1 is LGHNA and CDR2 is YSLEER. Deletions cut 0 bases from V and 6 bases from J, with 12 bases between. The CDR3 has 14 residues. The CDR3 DNA sequence: TGCGCCAGCAGCCAAGAAGAGGGACTCACCGAGCAGTACTTC. This sequence encodes CASSQEEGLTEQYF.

V and J are TRBV10-3 and TRBJ2-7; 7 bases agree with TRBD1. CDR3 size: 16 residues. After removal of 6 bases from V and 3 bases from J, the junction contained 14 bases not matched to a gene. Per germline, CDR1 ENHRY and CDR2 SYGVKD. CDR3 sequence: CAISGPGQATVYEQYF. The DNA for the CDR3 is TGTGCCATCAGCGGGCCTGGACAGGCGACGGTCTACGAGCAGTACTTC.

The rearrangement links TRBV10-3 to TRBJ2-1; 7 bases match TRBD1. From germline, CDR1 is ENHRY and CDR2 SYGVKD. CDR3 size: 16 residues. J was trimmed by 3 bases and V by 0 bases; bases with no gene match: 5. CDR3 DNA: TGTGCCATCAGTGAGTCGAGGACAGGATACTACAATGAGCAGTTCTTC. Protein: CAISESRTGYYNEQFF.

This chain joins TRBV9 and TRBJ2-7; TRBD2 matches at 7 bases. This CDR3 spans 14 amino acids. After removal of 4 bases from V and 6 bases from J, the junction contained 10 bases not matched to a gene. Germline values: CDR1 SGDLS, CDR2 YYNGEE. CDR3 DNA: TGTGCCAGCAGCCCCGAAGGAGGGAGGGCCGAGCAGTACTTC. It is translated as CASSPEGGRAEQYF. The full variable domain, in which reference TRBV9 and TRBJ2-7 provide the parts outside the CDR3, is DSGVTQTPKHLITATGQRVTLRCSPRSGDLSVYWYQQSLDQGLQFLIQYYNGEERAKGNILERFSAQQFPDLHSELNLSSLELGDSALYFCASSPEGGRAEQYFGPGTRLTVT.

As DNA, the CDR3 is TGCGCCAGCAGCCAAGGAGAGGGGCCAAGCTCCTACGAGCAGTACTTC. Translated: CASSQGEGPSSYEQYF. The V call is TRBV4-1, the J call TRBJ2-7; D possibly uses TRBD1 or TRBD2 (5 bases each). V was trimmed by 1 base and J by 0 bases, leaving 13 bases between them. Germline CDR1 MGHRA, CDR2 YSYEKL. This CDR3 contains 16 residues.

The J gene is TRBJ2-7, the V gene TRBV13; 8 bases map to TRBD2. Germline V gives CDR1 PRHDT, CDR2 FYEKMQ (reference sequence). CDR3 length: 15 amino acids. V lost 5 bases to trimming and J lost 11 bases; unmatched junction nucleotides: 17. CDR3 sequence reads: CASSPGGAGADPKYF. The CDR3 DNA reads as TGTGCCAGCAGCCCTGGCGGAGCGGGGGCCGACCCCAAGTACTTC.

The rearrangement joins TRBV4-3 to TRBJ2-7; D remains ambiguous. Per the germline V gene, CDR1 is LGHNA and CDR2 is YSLEER. The CDR3 totals 14 residues. V was trimmed by 3 bases and J by 0 bases, leaving 9 bases between them. CDR3 sequence: CASSQTDGSYEQYF. The CDR3 coding sequence is TGCGCCAGCAGCCAGACGGACGGCTCCTACGAGCAGTACTTC.

The rearrangement joins TRBV6-5 to TRBJ2-7, with TRBD2 identical over 8 bases. Germline loops: CDR1 MNHEY, CDR2 SVGAGI. The V and J ends lost 7 bases and 5 bases, in that order; junction bases with no gene match: 10. The CDR3 is made up of 14 amino acids. Written as DNA, the CDR3 is TGTGCCAGCACCCCGGGAGGGGAGTCCAACGAGCAGTACTTC. It yields the protein CASTPGGESNEQYF.

On this clone itself: In the same sample, other DNA sequences code for this CDR3. This chain joins TRBV7-9 and TRBJ2-5; D uncertain. Germline lookup yields CDR1 SEHNR and CDR2 FQNEAQ (reference sequence). The CDR3 consists of 11 residues. V lost 3 bases and J 5 bases, leaving 4 bases between the germline ends. The CDR3 loop reads CASSLTETQYF. The DNA for the CDR3 is TGTGCCAGCAGCTTGACCGAGACCCAGTACTTC. The full variable domain, completed using reference TRBV7-9 and TRBJ2-5, is DTGVSQNPRHKITKRGQNVTFRCDPISEHNRLYWYRQTLGQGPEFLTYFQNEAQLEKSRLLSDRFSAERPKGSFSTLEIQRTEQGDSAMYLCASSLTETQYFGPGTRLLVL.

CDR3 in DNA: TGTGCCAGCAGTGATGGAGTAGCGAACACCGGGGAGCTGTTTTTT. Protein: CASSDGVANTGELFF. This chain links TRBV6-1 with TRBJ2-2; no reliable D call. CDR1 and CDR2 from the germline V gene are MNHNS and SASEGT. V gave up 3 bases and J gave up 0 bases, with 8 bases separating them. The CDR3 runs 15 residues.

The chain recombines TRBV4-3 with TRBJ1-1; D is uncertain. Germline V gives CDR1 LGHNA, CDR2 YSLEER. The CDR3 runs 14 residues. The germline V and J ends were trimmed by 0 bases and 7 bases, with 12 bases remaining between them. In DNA, the CDR3 is TGCGCCAGCAGCCAAGAGGAGGGAATAGGTGAAGCTTTCTTT. Translating it yields CASSQEEGIGEAFF.

The CDR3 sequence is CAWGLGTGNQPQHF. The CDR3 region has the DNA TGTGCCTGGGGGCTTGGGACAGGCAATCAGCCCCAGCATTTT. This chain connects TRBV30 to TRBJ1-5, with 7 bases lining up with TRBD1. Germline assignment: CDR1 GTSNPN and CDR2 SVGIG (reference sequence). The CDR3 loop spans 14 amino acids. The ends lost 5 bases at V and 2 bases at J; junction bases unmatched: 6. The full variable domain, its missing parts supplied by reference TRBV30 and TRBJ1-5, is SQTIHQWPATLVQPVGSPLSLECTVEGTSNPNLYWYRQAAGRGLQLLFYSVGIGQISSEVPQNLSASRPQDRQFILSSKKLLLSDSGFYLCAWGLGTGNQPQHFGDGTRLSIL.

V usage is TRBV27 and J usage is TRBJ2-5; D is perhaps TRBD1 (5 bases). The J call may be wrong; the DNA end is better matched by TRBJ2-7. CDR1 is MNHEY and CDR2 is SMNVEV in the germline V gene (reference sequence). The CDR3 totals 15 residues. The CDR3 region has the DNA TGTGCCAGCAGTTTAGCTTGGCAGGGCTCATCCGAGCAGTACTTC. This codes for CASSLAWQGSSEQYF.

This chain connects TRBV18 to TRBJ1-1; the D is unclear. V was shortened by 1 base and J by 0 bases, with 9 bases between the two germline ends. This CDR3 is 15 amino acids long. The germline gives CDR1 KGHSH, CDR2 LQKENI. The CDR3 spells CASSPRRPMNTEAFF. The CDR3 coding sequence is TGTGCCAGCTCACCACGACGGCCGATGAACACTGAAGCTTTCTTT.

Notes on this clone: Other DNA sequences in this specimen translate into the identical CDR3. The V and J genes are TRBV5-4 and TRBJ2-7; D may be TRBD1 (5 bases). The V and J ends lost 2 bases and 2 bases respectively, with 14 bases between them. The CDR3 contains 15 residues. Germline V gives CDR1 SGHNT, CDR2 YYREEE (reference sequence). The CDR3 protein is CASSLGQGSTYEQYF. The CDR3 bases are TGTGCCAGCAGCTTAGGCCAGGGAAGCACCTACGAGCAGTACTTC.

This clone has only one observation. The V and J genes are TRBV11-2 and TRBJ2-3; 9 bases map to TRBD2. The CDR3 is 16 residues long. Germline CDR1 and CDR2: SGHAT and FQNNGV. After removal of 3 bases from V and 4 bases from J, the junction contained 8 bases not matched to a gene. CDR3 nucleotides: TGTGCCAGCAGCTTCAATGGCGGGGGGGCCCCAGATACGCAGTATTTT. Translated, it gives CASSFNGGGAPDTQYF.

The genes are TRBV20-1 and TRBJ2-7; unclear D gene. This CDR3 has 11 residues. Germline CDR1 and CDR2: DFQATT and SNEGSKA (reference sequence). With 5 bases removed from V and 0 bases from J, the gap between germline ends came to 5 bases. The CDR3 loop reads CSAWSSYEQYF. DNA for the CDR3: TGCAGTGCTTGGAGCTCCTACGAGCAGTACTTC.

V and J are TRBV7-9 and TRBJ1-2; D not certain. V was cut by 3 bases and J by 8 bases, with 16 bases left in between. The CDR3 totals 14 residues. Germline CDR1 and CDR2: SEHNR and FQNEAQ (reference sequence). The CDR3 spells CASSFRESLEGYTF. The CDR3 region has the DNA TGTGCCAGCAGCTTCCGGGAGAGTCTAGAAGGCTACACCTTC.

The rearrangement links TRBV6-5 to TRBJ2-7, with D uncertain. Germline V gives CDR1 MNHEY, CDR2 SVGAGI. The CDR3 consists of 13 residues. The germline V and J ends were trimmed by 0 bases and 5 bases, with 8 bases remaining between them. The CDR3 loop reads CASSYSSMNEQYF. The CDR3 DNA sequence: TGTGCCAGCAGTTACTCCTCAATGAACGAGCAGTACTTC.